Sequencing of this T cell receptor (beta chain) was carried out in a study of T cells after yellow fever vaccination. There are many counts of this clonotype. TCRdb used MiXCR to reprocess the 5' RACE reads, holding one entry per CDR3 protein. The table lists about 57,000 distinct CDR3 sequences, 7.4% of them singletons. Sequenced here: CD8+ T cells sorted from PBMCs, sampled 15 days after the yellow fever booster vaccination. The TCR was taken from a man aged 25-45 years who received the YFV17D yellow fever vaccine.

The CDR3 DNA reads TGTGCCAGCAGGGAACTAGCGCGTCTTGAGTATCAGTACTTC. Amino acid sequence: CASRELARLEYQYF. The gene calls are TRBV27 and TRBJ2-5, with 7 bases fitting TRBD2. Germline CDR1 reads MNHEY; CDR2 reads SMNVEV (reference sequence). V trimming: 6 bases; J trimming: 11 bases; junction bases outside the gene matches: 15. The CDR3 runs to 14 residues.